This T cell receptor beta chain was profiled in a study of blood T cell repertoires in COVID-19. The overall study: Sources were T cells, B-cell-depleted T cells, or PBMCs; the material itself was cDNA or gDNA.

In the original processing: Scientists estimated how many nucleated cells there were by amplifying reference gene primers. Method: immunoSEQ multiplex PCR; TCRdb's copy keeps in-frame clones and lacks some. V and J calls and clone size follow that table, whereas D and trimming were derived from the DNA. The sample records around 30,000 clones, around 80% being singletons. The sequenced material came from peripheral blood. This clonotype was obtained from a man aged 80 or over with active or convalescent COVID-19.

For the CDR3, the DNA is TGTGCCAGCAGCCAAGCGGGATTGCAGTTCTTC. Translation: CASSQAGLQFF. This sequence joins TRBV7-2 and TRBJ2-1; TRBD2 matches 7 bases. The ends lost 5 bases at V and 12 bases at J; junction bases unmatched: 4. The CDR3 has 11 residues. The V gene's germline CDR1 is SGHTA and CDR2 FQGNSA.